The rows below give T cell receptor beta chains drawn from one sample of a study of OX40 agonist ivuxolimab in advanced cancers. Sequencing used immunoSEQ multiplex PCR; TCRdb keeps in-frame clones, though not all of them. The profile shows around 51,000 clones, 65% to 85% of them singletons. The sequenced sample was CD4+ or CD8+ T cells sorted from blood, obtained in a trial of the OX40 agonist ivuxolimab. Receptors originate from an adult with an advanced solid tumor such as melanoma, head and neck, liver or kidney cancer. Each CDR3 is given with its conserved first and last residue. D genes are given only for firm matches. Part of the rows lack a size; the others show once, few, many or a class for expanded clones.

clone_size,d_call,j_call,v_call,cdr3_aa,cdr3_nt
NA,NA,TRBJ2-7,TRBV6-1,CASGGMGSYEQYF,TGTGCCAGCGGGGGGATGGGGTCCTACGAGCAGTACTTC
NA,TRBD1,TRBJ2-7,TRBV10-2,CASNPGTEKQYF,TGCGCCAGCAATCCGGGGACAGAGAAGCAGTACTTC
NA,TRBD2,TRBJ2-2,TRBV27,CASSLSKLAGVTGELFF,TGTGCCAGCAGTTTATCAAAACTAGCGGGAGTCACCGGGGAGCTGTTTTTT
NA,NA,TRBJ1-1,TRBV6-6,CASTEGRRRTEAFF,TGTGCCAGCACGGAGGGCAGAAGAAGGACTGAAGCTTTCTTT
NA,NA,TRBJ1-2,TRBV5-6,CASAGDNYGYTF,TGTGCCAGCGCCGGGGATAACTATGGCTACACCTTC
NA,NA,TRBJ2-7,TRBV4-1,CASSQRFRTEQYF,TGCGCCAGCAGCCAAAGATTTCGCACCGAGCAGTACTTC
NA,TRBD2,TRBJ2-3,TRBV6-1,CASSGRLAGDTQYF,TGTGCCAGCAGTGGAAGACTAGCAGGAGATACGCAGTATTTT
NA,TRBD1,TRBJ2-7,TRBV6-5,CASSYLWQGAWEQYF,TGTGCCAGCAGTTACCTCTGGCAGGGGGCATGGGAGCAGTACTTC
NA,TRBD2,TRBJ2-7,TRBV6-6,CASSYSTSGYNHEQYF,TGTGCCAGCAGTTACTCGACTAGCGGGTATAACCACGAGCAGTACTTC
NA,TRBD2,TRBJ2-1,TRBV5-1,CASSLGGTSGFNEQFF,TGCGCCAGCAGCTTGGGTGGGACTAGCGGTTTCAATGAGCAGTTCTTC
NA,TRBD2,TRBJ2-7,TRBV28,CASSLSSGRVSVEQYF,TGTGCCAGCAGTTTAAGTAGCGGGAGGGTAAGTGTGGAGCAGTACTTC
NA,NA,TRBJ1-1,TRBV20-1,CISLRNTEAFF,TGCATCTCGCTACGGAACACTGAAGCTTTCTTT
NA,NA,TRBJ2-2,TRBV6-5,CASSRDRTGELFF,TGTGCCAGCAGCCGGGACCGCACCGGGGAGCTGTTTTTT
NA,NA,TRBJ1-5,TRBV4-1,CASSQGHGGGVNQPQHF,TGCGCCAGCAGCCAAGGTCACGGCGGGGGGGTCAATCAGCCCCAGCATTTT
NA,TRBD1,TRBJ1-3,TRBV6-5,CASSYTGQGAGNTIYF,TGTGCCAGCAGTTACACCGGACAGGGGGCAGGAAACACCATATATTTT
NA,TRBD2,TRBJ2-3,TRBV28,CASSFSGVRMTSARRDTQYF,TGTGCCAGCAGTTTCTCTGGGGTAAGAATGACTAGCGCAAGGAGAGATACGCAGTATTTT
once,NA,TRBJ2-7,TRBV5-1,CASSLVGGVHYEQYF,TGCGCCAGCAGCTTGGTTGGGGGAGTCCACTACGAGCAGTACTTC
NA,NA,TRBJ1-1,TRBV15,CATSRDRVSTEAFF,TGTGCCACCAGCAGAGATCGGGTTAGCACTGAAGCTTTCTTT
NA,NA,TRBJ2-6,TRBV5-1,CASSYDSSGANVLTF,TGCGCCAGCAGCTACGACAGCTCTGGGGCCAACGTCCTGACTTTC
NA,TRBD2,TRBJ2-5,TRBV27,CASSTSGTSGQQYF,TGTGCCAGCAGTACCTCCGGGACTAGCGGGCAGCAGTACTTC